Listed below are T cell receptor beta chains from one sample, sequenced in a study of T cells after yellow fever vaccination. TCRdb reprocessed the 5' RACE reads with MiXCR, giving one entry per CDR3 protein. The sample contains 610,000 or so distinct CDR3 sequences, 9% to 15% of which appear only once. Material: PBMCs, obtained on the day of the yellow fever booster vaccination. The receptors shown here come from a man aged 25-45 years who received the YFV17D yellow fever vaccine. Each CDR3 is given without its conserved first and last residue. D genes are given only for firm matches. Where a row states a size, it is once, few, many or the class of an expanded clone; other rows omit it.

d_call: TRBD2
clone_size: few
v_call: TRBV15
cdr3_aa: ATSSGLARTYEQY

d_call: -
clone_size: few
v_call: TRBV7-8
cdr3_aa: ASSLARTSNYGYT

d_call: TRBD2
clone_size: many
v_call: TRBV6-1
cdr3_aa: ASTRLAGDEQF

d_call: -
clone_size: -
v_call: TRBV7-9
cdr3_aa: ASSLGLRAFYEQY

d_call: -
clone_size: -
v_call: TRBV12-3/TRBV12-4
cdr3_aa: ASNRARGAIYGYT

d_call: -
clone_size: few
v_call: TRBV6-1
cdr3_aa: ASKMDSTPYNEQF

d_call: -
clone_size: few
v_call: TRBV10-1
cdr3_aa: ASKQGTNTEAF

d_call: TRBD2
clone_size: few
v_call: TRBV20-1
cdr3_aa: SARDLLREWDTDTQY

d_call: -
clone_size: few
v_call: TRBV28
cdr3_aa: ASSPLAGPNQPQH

d_call: -
clone_size: -
v_call: TRBV3-1
cdr3_aa: ASSQVWVMKPGELF

d_call: TRBD1
clone_size: -
v_call: TRBV18
cdr3_aa: ASSPGRTGVSPSYEQY

d_call: -
clone_size: few
v_call: TRBV23-1
cdr3_aa: ASRPQDGGASYEQY

d_call: TRBD2
clone_size: -
v_call: TRBV3-1
cdr3_aa: ASSQAGTSGGGQF

d_call: -
clone_size: -
v_call: TRBV5-1
cdr3_aa: ASSLGRLGFGGYT

d_call: TRBD2
clone_size: few
v_call: TRBV20-1
cdr3_aa: SARSPGGPGDTQY

d_call: -
clone_size: few
v_call: TRBV5-1
cdr3_aa: ASSVGTANTEAF

d_call: TRBD2
clone_size: -
v_call: TRBV7-3
cdr3_aa: ASSLQAGGPNEQF

d_call: -
clone_size: -
v_call: TRBV7-2
cdr3_aa: ASSRAPALGADTQY

d_call: -
clone_size: few
v_call: TRBV6-2/TRBV6-3
cdr3_aa: ASSYSISRPAPGAF

d_call: -
clone_size: few
v_call: TRBV18
cdr3_aa: ASSPASRINTGELF

d_call: -
clone_size: -
v_call: TRBV20-1
cdr3_aa: SARPGAAGGDTQY

d_call: -
clone_size: few
v_call: TRBV9
cdr3_aa: ASSVSGSNTGELF

d_call: -
clone_size: once
v_call: TRBV5-6
cdr3_aa: ASSVSPGAYEQY

d_call: -
clone_size: -
v_call: TRBV19
cdr3_aa: ASSERGYEQF

d_call: TRBD1
clone_size: -
v_call: TRBV7-2
cdr3_aa: ASSVRDSSYEQY